Sequencing of this T cell receptor (beta chain) was carried out in a study of shared clonotypes between healthy human individuals. V gave up 4 bases and J gave up 0 bases; unmatched junction bases: 6. There are 15 residues in the CDR3. CDR1 and CDR2 (germline): SEHNR, FQNEAQ (reference sequence). TCRdb's table, derived via immunoSEQ multiplex PCR, lists solely in-frame clones and lacks some. This sample carries millions of clones, over 85% of them seen once, and the ten largest clones take more than 0.12%. This chain uses TRBV7-9 with TRBJ2-7, with 7 bases fitting TRBD1. The sequence came from a young man in good health. The sequenced sample consisted of naive CD4+ T cells sorted from blood. Subset described: CD45RA+ positively selected. Here the CDR3 reads CASSSGQAHSYEQYF. The CDR3 DNA reads TGTGCCAGCAGCTCCGGACAGGCCCACTCCTACGAGCAGTACTTC.